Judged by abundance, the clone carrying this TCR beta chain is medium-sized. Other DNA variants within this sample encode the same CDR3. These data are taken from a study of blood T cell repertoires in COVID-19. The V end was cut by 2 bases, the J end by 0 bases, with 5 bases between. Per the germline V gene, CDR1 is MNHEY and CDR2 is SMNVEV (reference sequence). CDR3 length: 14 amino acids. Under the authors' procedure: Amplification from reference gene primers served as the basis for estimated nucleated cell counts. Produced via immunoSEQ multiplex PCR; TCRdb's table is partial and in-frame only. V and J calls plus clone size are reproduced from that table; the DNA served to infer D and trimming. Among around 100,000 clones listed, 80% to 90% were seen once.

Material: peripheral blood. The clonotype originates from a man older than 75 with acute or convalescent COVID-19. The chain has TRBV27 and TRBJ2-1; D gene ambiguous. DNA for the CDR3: TGTGCCAGCAGTTTACCAGACTCCTACAATGAGCAGTTCTTC. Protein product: CASSLPDSYNEQFF.